These 18 T cell receptor beta chains share one sample of origin, sequenced in a study of vaccination effects on CD4 cells after COVID-19. These receptors lack a known antigen. A 10-day culture period preceded the isolation of CD4+ T cells. Here immunoSEQ multiplex PCR was the method, and the copy in TCRdb shows in-frame clones only, minus some. Of around 30,000 clones listed, around 70% were seen once; the top ten hold about 3.8%. The material sequenced was CD4+ T cells from PBMCs cultured without peptide, taken before COVID-19 vaccination. The receptors stem from a human donor who received a COVID-19 vaccine.

This chain links TRBV20-1 with TRBJ1-6; D gene unclear. The ends were cut back, 3 bases at V and 9 bases at J, with 9 bases in the middle. This CDR3 has 12 amino acids. Germline V gene lookup returns CDR1 DFQATT and CDR2 SNEGSKA (reference sequence). DNA for the CDR3: TGCAGTGCTAGTACTATGGGTTCACCCCTCCACTTT. Amino acids: CSASTMGSPLHF.

The V call is TRBV19, the J call TRBJ2-1, with a weak D call TRBD2 (6 bases). The V gene lost 7 bases and the J gene lost 0 bases, with 13 bases spanning the gap. The CDR3 loop spans 15 amino acids. Germline V gene sequence: CDR1 LNHDA, CDR2 SQIVND (reference sequence). The CDR3 here is CASKSLAHSYNEQFF. In DNA form, the CDR3 reads TGTGCCAGTAAGTCGCTAGCGCACTCCTACAATGAGCAGTTCTTC. Complete variable domain (other parts from reference TRBV19 and TRBJ2-1): DGGITQSPKYLFRKEGQNVTLSCEQNLNHDAMYWYRQDPGQGLRLIYYSQIVNDFQKGDIAEGYSVSREKKESFPLTVTSAQKNPTAFYLCASKSLAHSYNEQFFGPGTRLTVL.

The genes are TRBV30 and TRBJ1-5, with no clear D. The V gene lost 0 bases and the J gene lost 5 bases, with 8 bases spanning the gap. The CDR3 is 13 residues long. Per germline, CDR1 GTSNPN and CDR2 SVGIG (reference sequence). CDR3 amino acids: CAWSVQYDQPQHF. In DNA form, the CDR3 reads TGTGCCTGGAGTGTACAGTATGATCAGCCCCAGCATTTT. Full variable domain (outside the CDR3, taken from reference TRBV30 and TRBJ1-5): SQTIHQWPATLVQPVGSPLSLECTVEGTSNPNLYWYRQAAGRGLQLLFYSVGIGQISSEVPQNLSASRPQDRQFILSSKKLLLSDSGFYLCAWSVQYDQPQHFGDGTRLSIL.

V usage is TRBV18 and J usage is TRBJ1-1; D may be TRBD1 (5 bases). Trimming took off 3 bases at V and 3 bases at J, with 17 bases between the two ends. Germline CDR1 is KGHSH and CDR2 is LQKENI. This CDR3 has 16 residues. CDR3 DNA: TGTGCCAGCTCACCTGTGGGAGGGGCGCGGGACACTGAAGCTTTCTTT. It specifies CASSPVGGARDTEAFF. The complete variable domain, with remaining parts taken from reference TRBV18 and TRBJ1-1, reads NAGVMQNPRHLVRRRGQEARLRCSPMKGHSHVYWYRQLPEEGLKFMVYLQKENIIDESGMPKERFSAEFPKEGPSILRIQQVVRGDSAAYFCASSPVGGARDTEAFFGQGTRLTVV.

This chain connects TRBV12-5 to TRBJ1-2; possible D gene TRBD1, 5 bases. From germline, CDR1 is LGHNT and CDR2 FRNRAP. Trimming pared 6 bases from V and 7 bases from J, leaving 15 bases between. The CDR3 is 13 amino acids. The CDR3 DNA is TGTGCTAGTGGGCCTGGGTCGGGGGGTGGCTACACCTTC. The encoded protein is CASGPGSGGGYTF.

This clone was seen a few times. The V gene is TRBV7-8, the J gene TRBJ1-2; 10 positions agree with TRBD1. The CDR3 is made up of 15 amino acids. CDR1 SGHVS and CDR2 FQNEAQ come from the germline V gene. J was trimmed by 7 bases and V by 1 base; bases with no gene match: 6. CDR3 DNA: TGTGCCAGCAGCTTAGAAGGGACAGGGGTTTCTGGCTACACCTTC. Its translation: CASSLEGTGVSGYTF.

The J gene is TRBJ2-7, the V gene TRBV6-5; a weak D match, TRBD1 (6 bases). V was shortened by 5 bases and J by 6 bases, with 14 bases between the two germline ends. This CDR3 spans 13 amino acids. Germline lookup yields CDR1 MNHEY and CDR2 SVGAGI. CDR3 loop: CASSPDRNPEQYF. The DNA of the CDR3 is TGTGCCAGCAGTCCCGACAGGAATCCCGAGCAGTACTTC.

V and J are TRBV6-5 and TRBJ1-2; possibly TRBD1 for D (5 bases). Trimming took 5 bases from V and 5 from J, leaving 12 bases between them. The CDR3 runs to 13 residues. Per the germline V gene, CDR1 is MNHEY and CDR2 is SVGAGI. The CDR3 reads CASSKYDSYGYTF. CDR3 coding DNA: TGTGCCAGCAGTAAATATGACAGTTATGGCTACACCTTC.

V usage is TRBV27 and J usage is TRBJ1-2; possibly TRBD1 for D (6 bases). Germline CDR1 MNHEY, CDR2 SMNVEV (reference sequence). This CDR3 spans 18 amino acids. Trimming pared 0 bases from V and 2 bases from J, leaving 19 bases between. CDR3 coding DNA: TGTGCCAGCAGTTTATCGCTTCGGTGGGGGGCCACGAACTATGGCTACACCTTC. The encoded protein is CASSLSLRWGATNYGYTF.

The chain carries TRBV27 and TRBJ2-1, with D possibly being TRBD1 (6 bases). This CDR3 has 16 amino acids. Germline V gene lookup returns CDR1 MNHEY and CDR2 SMNVEV (reference sequence). The germline V and J ends were trimmed by 7 bases and 2 bases, with 18 bases remaining between them. DNA for the CDR3: TGTGCCAGCAATCCTTCGGGACATCGGACCTACAATGAGCAGTTCTTC. It encodes CASNPSGHRTYNEQFF.

The gene calls are TRBV3-1 (or the pseudogene TRBV3-2) and TRBJ2-1; D ambiguous. The length of the CDR3 is 16 residues. V was pared by 0 bases and J by 6 bases, with 15 bases between. In germline, CDR1 is LGHDT, CDR2 YNNKEL (reference sequence). CDR3 loop: CASSQERLYVVNEQFF. Written as DNA, the CDR3 is TGTGCCAGCAGCCAAGAGCGGCTATACGTGGTCAATGAGCAGTTCTTC.

Comment on this clone: This sample also contains other DNA sequences that code for the same CDR3. The rearrangement joins TRBV11-2 to TRBJ1-2; D uncertain. Germline lookup yields CDR1 SGHAT and CDR2 FQNNGV. The V and J ends lost 3 bases and 8 bases respectively, with 7 bases between them. The CDR3 is 11 residues long. CDR3 nucleotides: TGTGCCAGCAGCTTTCGTGGCGGCTACACCTTC. Its translation: CASSFRGGYTF.

The rearrangement links TRBV20-1 to TRBJ1-1; no clear D. The CDR3 runs to 11 residues. V was pared by 5 bases and J by 3 bases, with 7 bases between. Germline-derived CDR1 and CDR2 are DFQATT and SNEGSKA (reference sequence). CDR3 in DNA: TGCAGTGCTCCCTGGTACACTGAAGCTTTCTTT. It codes for CSAPWYTEAFF.

V gene TRBV5-4 combines with J gene TRBJ2-1; TRBD2 matches at 8 bases. With V trimmed by 4 bases and J by 5 bases, 2 bases remained unmatched. This CDR3 contains 13 residues. In germline, CDR1 is SGHNT, CDR2 YYREEE (reference sequence). DNA for the CDR3: TGTGCCAGCAGCCCGACTAGCGACAATGAGCAGTTCTTC. Its protein is CASSPTSDNEQFF.

This clone came up once. V and J are TRBV6-4 and TRBJ1-2; D gene unclear. The CDR3 is 15 amino acids. V gave up 6 bases and J gave up 5 bases, with 19 bases separating them. Germline lookup yields CDR1 MRHNA and CDR2 SNTAGT. The CDR3 here is CASRAQAAPVYGYTF. CDR3 sequence (DNA): TGTGCCAGCAGGGCACAAGCTGCGCCCGTGTATGGCTACACCTTC.

The chain combines TRBV3-1 (or the pseudogene TRBV3-2) with TRBJ2-1; 9 nucleotides match TRBD2. Germline V gene lookup returns CDR1 LGHDT and CDR2 YNNKEL (reference sequence). This CDR3 spans 15 amino acids. V dropped 1 base and J dropped 7; count of bases not matched to a gene: 5. Here the CDR3 reads CASSQVVLAGNEQFF. The CDR3 DNA reads TGTGCCAGCAGCCAAGTTGTCCTAGCGGGAAATGAGCAGTTCTTC.

The chain recombines TRBV20-1 with TRBJ2-3; 9 bases are a match to TRBD2. V dropped 3 bases and J dropped 3; count of bases not matched to a gene: 7. This CDR3 has 15 residues. Germline V lookup: CDR1 DFQATT, CDR2 SNEGSKA (reference sequence). CDR3 in DNA: TGCAGTGCTAGTGGAACAACTAGCGGGACAGATACGCAGTATTTT. Translated, it gives CSASGTTSGTDTQYF.

V gene TRBV23-1 combines with J gene TRBJ1-6; D is ambiguous. TRBV23-1 is recorded as an ORF, its role being uncertain. The CDR3 extends over 16 amino acids. The V gene lost 3 bases and the J gene lost 4 bases, with 13 bases spanning the gap. DNA for the CDR3: TGCGCCAGCAGTCACTCCCCGATGGTTTATAATTCACCCCTCCACTTT. Translating gives CASSHSPMVYNSPLHF.